This T cell receptor (beta chain) was sequenced in a study of blood T cell repertoires in COVID-19 (dated by TCRdb to 2020 to 2022). Regarding the study in general: For ImmuneRACE Cohort 3, a participant was defined as recovered based on two consecutive negative NP/OP PCR tests, clearance by a healthcare professional, or resolution of symptoms. Samples covering the acute and convalescent phases of COVID-19 were provided by collaborators in the United States, Italy and Spain. The material from the prospective study consisted of cDNA or gDNA derived from T cells, B-cell-depleted T cells, or PBMCs. The dataset comprised deeply sampled blood TCRbeta repertoires from subjects exposed to, actively infected with, or recovered from COVID-19. The repertoires were made available in a free public database intended to serve as a resource for research on the immune response to SARS-CoV-2. Samples came from the ongoing ImmuneRACE study (first 160 participants) plus 1,254 subjects from 6 global collaborators. A de-identified subject ID, COVID-19 status, age in years and sex were almost always included in the sample metadata. HLA class I and class II types, where available, came from metadata supplied by the sample provider rather than from assay-based typing.

Participants in the prospective study were aged about 18 to 90 years, lived in about two dozen United States geographic areas, and enrolled through a virtual design. To assign participants to cohorts, the prospective study relied on clinical history that participants themselves reported in a screening survey and a study questionnaire. Each participant in the prospective study had whole blood, serum and a nasopharyngeal or oropharyngeal swab collected by mobile phlebotomists. Prospective study participants could optionally give additional blood draws and questionnaires over an approximately 2-month period. Before DNA extraction, prospective study blood samples were shipped either frozen or at room temperature. TCRbeta CDR3 regions were amplified from genomic DNA using the immunoSEQ Assay, a bias-controlled multiplex PCR. Under the source paper's analysis protocol: Within the assay, amplification of reference gene primers was used to estimate how many nucleated cells each sample contained. Sequence reads were collapsed and filtered to measure the absolute abundance of every unique TCRbeta CDR3 rearrangement. For each sample, productive Simpson clonality was calculated as the square root of Simpson's diversity index across productive rearrangements. TCRdb mirrors the immuneACCESS table, restricted to in-frame sequences. Some clones are absent from its copies; in checked studies, under half trace to an unresolved V gene, and the reason for the others is unknown. The DNA was the basis for D and trimming; V, J and clone size are from that table. In this sample the table shows fewer than 200,000 clones, roughly 85% of which occur a single time. The ten top clones hold around 20% of the sample.

Points on this clone: Its antigen is still unknown. Base quality data are lacking; no much larger clone is found one base away. Other DNA sequences within the sample encode an identical CDR3.

Cut back by 2 bases and 2 bases, the V and J ends lie 7 bases apart. From the cysteine up to the phenylalanine, the CDR3 has a length of 14 residues. The sequence is cut down to CDR3 DNA, 42 bases in frame from base 1. CDR1 and CDR2 were assigned from the germline V gene as SGHTA and FQGTGA. Study-level results and caveats: How much clinical and demographic metadata was included differed by source and by participant, and the metadata was provided uncurated.

The chain was built from TRBV7-3 and TRBJ2-1; matching of 5 bases hints at TRBD1 as the D gene. This TCR came from a woman in her 70s in a cohort exposed to, infected with or recovered from COVID-19 (not recorded which). The sample was PBMCs or T cells enriched from blood (not recorded which). The nucleotide sequence is given as TGTGCCAGCAGCTTACAGGGAACCTACAATGAGCAGTTCTTC. Its product reads: CASSLQGTYNEQFF.